This is a list of T cell receptor beta chains from one sample in a study of Ad26.COV2.S vaccination and SARS-CoV-2 variants. Measured with immunoSEQ multiplex PCR; TCRdb has only the in-frame clones, and not every one. The sample contains roughly 400,000 clones, around 92% of which appear only once. This sample comprised peripheral blood, obtained in a trial of Ad26.COV2.S vaccine versus placebo. The origin of the receptors is a person aged 18-65 years who received the Ad26.COV2.S COVID-19 vaccine or a placebo. The CDR3 runs from the conserved cysteine through the conserved F or W. Each record gives: clone size, J gene, D gene, V gene, CDR3 DNA, CDR3 protein. The D gene is left open where the match is weak. Size tells how often a clone was seen (once, few, many) or the class of an expanded clone, and some rows leave it out.

-,TRBJ2-6,-,TRBV9,TGTGCCAGCAGCTCCCAATACGGGGCCAACGTCCTGACTTTC,CASSSQYGANVLTF
-,TRBJ2-2,-,TRBV19,TGTGCCAGTATTAAATCGAAGGGGATGTTAAGCACCGGGGAGCTGTTTTTT,CASIKSKGMLSTGELFF
-,TRBJ2-1,TRBD2,TRBV7-8,TGTGCCAGCAGCTTAGCGTGGGTGTCTAGCGGGGGGGCCTCGGGGCAAGTCTTC,CASSLAWVSSGGASGQVF
-,TRBJ1-3,-,TRBV29-1,TGCAGCGTTGGGGAGAGCTCTGGAAACACCATATATTTT,CSVGESSGNTIYF
-,TRBJ1-3,-,TRBV6-5,TGTGCCAGCAGTTACAGGGCCGATAACTCTGGAAACACCATATATTTT,CASSYRADNSGNTIYF
-,TRBJ1-5,-,TRBV2,TGTGCCAGCAACATCGTTAGCAATCAGCCCCAGCATTTT,CASNIVSNQPQHF
-,TRBJ2-7,-,TRBV7-9,TGTGCCAGCAGCTTAGGATCCAGAGACTACGAGCAGTACTTC,CASSLGSRDYEQYF
-,TRBJ1-5,-,TRBV19,TGTGCCAGTAGTATAGACCCTGGCAATCAGCCCCAGCATTTT,CASSIDPGNQPQHF
-,TRBJ2-7,-,TRBV19,TGTGCCAGTACCTTAGGGGGTTCTGACGAGCAGTACTTC,CASTLGGSDEQYF
few,TRBJ1-1,-,TRBV7-9,TGTGCCAGCAGCTTAGCGCGTGGAACGGGAATGAACACTGAAGCTTTCTTT,CASSLARGTGMNTEAFF
-,TRBJ1-1,-,TRBV7-8,TGTGCCAGCAGCTTAAGGTCAGGGACTGAAGCTTTCTTT,CASSLRSGTEAFF
-,TRBJ2-3,-,TRBV3-1/TRBV3-2,TGTGCCAGCAGCTCCCCCCCTCAACGGCGTCTCACAGATACGCAGTATTTT,CASSSPPQRRLTDTQYF
-,TRBJ1-4,-,TRBV27,TGTGCCAGCAGTCCTTCCGGGACCTTGGGTGAAAAACTGTTTTTT,CASSPSGTLGEKLFF
-,TRBJ1-2,-,TRBV7-9,TGTGCCAGCAGCTTAGCGCGGGTCAAGGGCTATGGCTACACCTTC,CASSLARVKGYGYTF
-,TRBJ1-2,-,TRBV5-6,TGTGCCAGCAGCTTGGGGGGTAGCAACTATGGCTACACCTTC,CASSLGGSNYGYTF
-,TRBJ1-1,TRBD1,TRBV10-3,TGTGCCAGTGGGGACAGCAGGGGTGCCACTGAAGCTTTCTTT,CASGDSRGATEAFF
-,TRBJ2-2,TRBD2,TRBV5-1,TGCGCCAGCAGCTTCGGACTAGCGGGGTTGGGAGTCGGGGAGCTGTTTTTT,CASSFGLAGLGVGELFF
-,TRBJ2-1,-,TRBV6-6,TGTGCCAGCAGTCAACCAAACCATAATTACAATGAGCAGTTCTTC,CASSQPNHNYNEQFF
-,TRBJ1-2,-,TRBV19,TGTGCCAGTAGTACCCGCCTGCTCGGTAACTATGGCTACACCTTC,CASSTRLLGNYGYTF
once,TRBJ2-7,-,TRBV4-3,TGCGCCAGCAGCCAAGATCCAATATCCTCCTACGAGCAGTACTTC,CASSQDPISSYEQYF